A selection of T cell receptor beta chains follows, all from one sample in a study of regulatory T cells in long-lasting Graves disease. In TCRdb, the multiplex PCR reads were re-called with MiXCR into one record per CDR3 protein. Of some 500,000 distinct CDR3 sequences listed, about 16% are singletons. The same sample was also studied in work on T cells in Graves' hyperthyroidism and ophthalmopathy.

The material sequenced was peripheral blood mononuclear cells (PBMCs), taken at new diagnosis, from a patient treated with antithyroid drugs. Receptors originate from a woman in her forties or fifties with Graves disease. Each CDR3 is given with its conserved first and last residue. The D gene is left open where the match is weak. Part of the rows lack a size; the others show once, few, many or a class for expanded clones.

size,D,J,V,DNA,CDR3
.,TRBD1,TRBJ1-5,TRBV29-1,TGCAGCGTGTCCGGGACAGCTAGCAATCAGCCCCAGCATTTT,CSVSGTASNQPQHF
many,TRBD2,TRBJ2-7,TRBV20-1,TGCAGTGCTACCTCTAGCGGGGGGAACGAGCAGTACTTC,CSATSSGGNEQYF
many,.,TRBJ2-2,TRBV28,TGTGCCAGCAGTACGGGGCTCCCTTATACCGGGGAGCTGTTTTTT,CASSTGLPYTGELFF
many,.,TRBJ1-1,TRBV5-1,TGCGCCAGCAGCATAGACAGACCGTCGAGCAGAGCTTTCTTT,CASSIDRPSSRAFF
few,.,TRBJ1-5,TRBV15,TGTGCCACCAGCAGAGATCGGATGGTGCGTCAGCCCCAGCATTTT,CATSRDRMVRQPQHF
.,TRBD1,TRBJ2-7,TRBV19,TGTGCCAGTAGTATAGTAGGCACCAGGGGGCCCTACGAGCAGTACTTC,CASSIVGTRGPYEQYF
many,.,TRBJ1-1,TRBV6-5,TGTGCCAGCAGTTACTCGGCAAGGGCCACTGAAGCTTTCTTT,CASSYSARATEAFF
few,.,TRBJ1-1,TRBV10-3,TGTGCCATCAGTGAGTCTCATGCTGGGGCTTTCTTT,CAISESHAGAFF
many,.,TRBJ1-1,TRBV7-6,TGTGCCAGCAGCTTAGAAGTCTGGGGGGAAGAGCGCACTGAAGCTTTCTTT,CASSLEVWGEERTEAFF
.,.,TRBJ1-6,TRBV5-1,TGCGCCAGCAGGGGCCGTAGCTCCTATAATTCACCCCTCCACTTT,CASRGRSSYNSPLHF
few,.,TRBJ1-2,TRBV20-1,TGCAGTGCTAGAGGGGATCCCGGGGGGTATGGCTACACCTTC,CSARGDPGGYGYTF
.,.,TRBJ2-2,TRBV7-9,TGTGCCAGCAGGCACGGGGGACAGAACACCGGGGAGCTGTTTTTT,CASRHGGQNTGELFF
few,.,TRBJ2-5,TRBV5-1,TGCGCCAGCAGCTTGTCCGGTTTCCGGGAGACCCAGTACTTC,CASSLSGFRETQYF
many,.,TRBJ2-5,TRBV20-1,TGCAGTGCTCTCTTCTCCGCGGACCAAGAGACCCAGTACTTC,CSALFSADQETQYF
.,.,TRBJ1-5,TRBV6-5,TGTGCCAGCAGTTACTCCCCAGGGAATCAGCCCCAGCATTTT,CASSYSPGNQPQHF
many,.,TRBJ1-1,TRBV18,TGTGCCAGCTCCCCGATCAGGGTGCAGGACACTGAAGCTTTCTTT,CASSPIRVQDTEAFF